This TCR beta chain was sequenced for a study of blood T cell repertoires in COVID-19. Study-level background: Sources were T cells, B-cell-depleted T cells, or PBMCs; the material itself was cDNA or gDNA.

Data came from immunoSEQ multiplex PCR; TCRdb stores just in-frame clones and leaves some out. The table records 60,000 to 70,000 clones, around four fifths of them present only once. This CDR3 comprises 14 residues. With 3 bases removed from V and 3 bases from J, the gap between germline ends came to 9 bases. Per the germline V gene, CDR1 is SGHTA and CDR2 is FQGNSA. The genes are TRBV7-2 and TRBJ1-3, with a tentative D call TRBD1 (6 bases). Sequences were obtained from peripheral blood. The source is a human donor in a cohort sampled during active COVID-19. This chain's CDR3 is CASSLDSNGNTIYF. The CDR3 nucleotides read TGTGCCAGCAGCTTGGACAGTAATGGAAACACCATATATTTT.